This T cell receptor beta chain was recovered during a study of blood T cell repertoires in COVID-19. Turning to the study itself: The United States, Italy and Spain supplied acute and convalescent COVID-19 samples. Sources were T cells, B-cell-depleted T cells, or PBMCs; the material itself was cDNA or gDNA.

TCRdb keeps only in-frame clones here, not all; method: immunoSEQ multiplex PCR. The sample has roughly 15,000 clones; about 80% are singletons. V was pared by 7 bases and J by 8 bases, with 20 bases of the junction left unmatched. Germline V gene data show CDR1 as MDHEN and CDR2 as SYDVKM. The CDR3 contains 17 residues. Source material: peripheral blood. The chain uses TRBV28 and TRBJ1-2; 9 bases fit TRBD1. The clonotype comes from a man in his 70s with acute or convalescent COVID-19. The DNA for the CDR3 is TGTGCCAGCACCTCGCTGGGGTCGGGACAGGGAATAAGCGGCTACACCTTC. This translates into CASTSLGSGQGISGYTF.